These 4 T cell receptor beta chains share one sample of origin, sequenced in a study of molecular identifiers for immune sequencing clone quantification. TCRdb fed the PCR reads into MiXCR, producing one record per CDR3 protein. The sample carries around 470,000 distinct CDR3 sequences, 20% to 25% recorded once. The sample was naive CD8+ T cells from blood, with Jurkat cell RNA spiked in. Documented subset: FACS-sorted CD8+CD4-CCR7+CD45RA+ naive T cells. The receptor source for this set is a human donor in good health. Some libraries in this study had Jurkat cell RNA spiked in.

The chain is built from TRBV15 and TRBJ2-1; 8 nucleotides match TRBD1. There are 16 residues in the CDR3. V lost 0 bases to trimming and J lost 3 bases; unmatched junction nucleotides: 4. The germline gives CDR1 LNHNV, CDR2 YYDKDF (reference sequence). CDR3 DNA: TGTGCCACCAGCAGAGAAGACAGGGGTTTCTACAATGAGCAGTTCTTC. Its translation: CATSREDRGFYNEQFF.

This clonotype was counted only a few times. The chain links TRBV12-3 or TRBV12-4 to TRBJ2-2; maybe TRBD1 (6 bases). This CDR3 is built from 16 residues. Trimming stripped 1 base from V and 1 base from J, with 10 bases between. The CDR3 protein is CASSLDATGNTGELFF. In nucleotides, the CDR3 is TGTGCCAGCAGTTTAGACGCGACAGGGAACACCGGGGAGCTGTTTTTT.

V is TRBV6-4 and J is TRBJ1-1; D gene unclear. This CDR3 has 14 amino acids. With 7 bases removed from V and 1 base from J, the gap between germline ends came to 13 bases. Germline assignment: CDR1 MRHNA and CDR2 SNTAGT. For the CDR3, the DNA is TGTGCCAGCAATCCCCGACGACAGAACACTGAAGCTTTCTTT. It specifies CASNPRRQNTEAFF.

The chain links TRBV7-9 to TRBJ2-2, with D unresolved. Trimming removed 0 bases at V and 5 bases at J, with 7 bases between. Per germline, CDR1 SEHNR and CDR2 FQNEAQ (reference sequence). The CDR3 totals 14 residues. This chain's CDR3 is CASSLAWSTGELFF. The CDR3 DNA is TGTGCCAGCAGCTTAGCGTGGTCTACCGGGGAGCTGTTTTTT. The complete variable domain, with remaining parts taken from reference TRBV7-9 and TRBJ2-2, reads DTGVSQNPRHKITKRGQNVTFRCDPISEHNRLYWYRQTLGQGPEFLTYFQNEAQLEKSRLLSDRFSAERPKGSFSTLEIQRTEQGDSAMYLCASSLAWSTGELFFGEGSRLTVL.